This TCR beta chain is from a study of blood T cell repertoires in COVID-19 (dated by TCRdb to the early 2020s). Regarding the study in general: Samples from collaborators originated in the United States, Italy and Spain and spanned both the acute and convalescent phases of COVID-19. The prospective study material was composed of cDNA or gDNA derived from T cells, B-cell-depleted T cells, or PBMCs. Subjects who had been exposed to COVID-19, were actively infected with it, or had recovered from it provided the deeply sampled blood TCRbeta repertoires that made up the dataset. The repertoires were made available in a free public database intended to serve as a resource for research on the immune response to SARS-CoV-2. The samples were drawn from two sources: the first 160 participants of the ongoing ImmuneRACE study, and about 1,300 subjects contributed by 6 global collaborators. Nearly every sample came with metadata listing a de-identified subject ID, COVID-19 status, age in years and sex. HLA class I and class II types, where available, came from metadata supplied by the sample provider rather than from assay-based typing. General conclusions and limits of the study: How much clinical and demographic metadata was included differed by source and by participant, and the metadata was provided uncurated.

The germline V gene (reference sequence) supplies CDR1 SGHNT and CDR2 YYREEE. V is cut back by 3 bases and J by 5 bases, with 10 bases in the junction unmatched. Taken from cysteine to phenylalanine, the CDR3 has 15 residues. CDR3 DNA is the only sequence kept; it has 45 bases, read in frame from the first base. Whole blood was collected in K2EDTA tubes by collaborating institutions according to the institutions' own protocols. For TCRbeta analysis, collaborators shipped samples in one of three forms: frozen whole blood, isolated PBMCs, or DNA extracted from either of those sample types. Points on this clone: Its antigen remains undetermined. Base-call qualities are not available, and no considerably larger clone is one nucleotide away.

TCRbeta CDR3 regions were amplified from genomic DNA by means of the immunoSEQ Assay, a bias-controlled multiplex PCR. Per the source publication's procedure: Within the assay, amplification of reference gene primers was used to estimate how many nucleated cells each sample contained. To quantify the absolute abundance of each unique TCRbeta CDR3 rearrangement, sequence reads were collapsed and filtered. Productive Simpson clonality was computed per sample as the square root of Simpson's diversity index over productive rearrangements. Sourced from immuneACCESS, this table was stored by TCRdb with only in-frame sequences that have V and J called. A share of the clones is absent; for the studies checked, an unresolved V gene accounts for under half, and the remainder has no known explanation. The V and J calls and clone size were taken over from that table, and D and trimming were inferred from the DNA. This sample is represented by 150,000 to 200,000 clones; 65% to 85% of them were singletons. The ten largest make up roughly 9.6% of the sample.

The V and J segments used are TRBV5-4 and TRBJ2-5; TRBD2 agrees with 7 junctional bases. Material: peripheral blood. The clonotype comes from a man aged 55 to 69 with active or convalescent COVID-19. CDR3 protein: CASSYPGRGGETQYF. The nucleotide sequence reads as follows: TGTGCCAGCAGCTACCCGGGGAGGGGAGGGGAGACCCAGTACTTC.